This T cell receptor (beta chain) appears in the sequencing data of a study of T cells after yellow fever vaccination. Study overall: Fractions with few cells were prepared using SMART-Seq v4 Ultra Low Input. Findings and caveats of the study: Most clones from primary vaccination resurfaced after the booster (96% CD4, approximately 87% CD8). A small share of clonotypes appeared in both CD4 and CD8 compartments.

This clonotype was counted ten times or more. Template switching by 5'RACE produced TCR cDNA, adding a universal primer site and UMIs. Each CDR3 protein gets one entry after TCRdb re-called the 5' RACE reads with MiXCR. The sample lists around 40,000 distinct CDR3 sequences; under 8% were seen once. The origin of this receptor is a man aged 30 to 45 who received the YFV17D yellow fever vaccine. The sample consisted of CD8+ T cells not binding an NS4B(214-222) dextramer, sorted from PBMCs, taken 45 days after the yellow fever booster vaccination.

CDR3 sequence reads: CASSYSNEQFF. The CDR3 coding sequence is TGTGCCAGCAGTTACTCGAATGAGCAGTTCTTC. The rearrangement links TRBV6-6 to TRBJ2-1; no definite D call. V lost 0 bases and J 7 bases, leaving 1 base between the germline ends. This CDR3 region has 11 residues. Germline V gives CDR1 MNHNY, CDR2 SVGAGI (reference sequence).